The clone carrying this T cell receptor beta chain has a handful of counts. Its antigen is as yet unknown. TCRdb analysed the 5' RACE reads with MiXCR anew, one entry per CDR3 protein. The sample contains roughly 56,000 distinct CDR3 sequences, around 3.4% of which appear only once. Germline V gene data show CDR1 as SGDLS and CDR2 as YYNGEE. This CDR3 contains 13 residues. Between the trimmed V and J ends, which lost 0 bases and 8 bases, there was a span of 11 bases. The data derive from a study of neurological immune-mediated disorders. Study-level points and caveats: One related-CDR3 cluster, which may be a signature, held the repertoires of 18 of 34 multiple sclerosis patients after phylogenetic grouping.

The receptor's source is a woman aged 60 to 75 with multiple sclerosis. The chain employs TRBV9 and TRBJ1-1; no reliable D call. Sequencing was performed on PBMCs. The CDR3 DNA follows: TGTGCCAGCAGCGTAGTGCAAGGGCTAGAAGCTTTCTTT. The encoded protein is CASSVVQGLEAFF.